This TCR beta chain was obtained from a study of T cells in Graves' hyperthyroidism and ophthalmopathy. Graves' hyperthyroidism without ophthalmopathy progression within 18 months was termed stable. TCR beta CDR3 regions were amplified from RNA transcripts. Initially, a first-round RT-PCR of the TCR CDR3 employed the HTBI primer set. TCRdb analysed the multiplex PCR reads with MiXCR anew, one entry per CDR3 protein. The table shows under 400,000 distinct CDR3 sequences, with over 15% occurring only once. Trimming at V came to 0 bases and at J to 7 bases, leaving 9 bases not matched to a gene. The V gene's germline CDR1 is GTSNPN and CDR2 SVGIG (reference sequence). The CDR3 totals 16 residues.

The sequenced material came from blood. The genes are TRBV30 and TRBJ2-5, with TRBD2 identical over 12 bases. The clonotype comes from a man in his thirties or forties with Graves' hyperthyroidism. The CDR3 bases are TGTGCCTGGAGTGTTGGACTAGCGGGACCCGGGACGACCCAGTACTTC. It yields the protein CAWSVGLAGPGTTQYF.